A selection of T cell receptor beta chains follows, all from one sample in a study of tumor-infiltrating lymphocytes in primary liver carcinoma. In TCRdb, the multiplex PCR reads were re-called with MiXCR into one record per CDR3 protein. The data hold about 100,000 distinct CDR3 sequences, with about 67% observed a single time. Sequenced: liver tumor tissue from sampling region 2. Receptor source: a woman aged 55-75 years with primary liver carcinoma and hepatitis B virus infection. CDR3s leave out the opening cysteine and the closing phenylalanine or tryptophan.

>TRBV12-3/TRBV12-4|TRBJ2-6
ASSWRPRGLAGVSGANVLT
>TRBV14|TRBJ2-3
ASRLPGLAGRDTQY
>TRBV29-1|TRBJ2-7
SVGRTFSSYEQY
>TRBV5-4|TRBJ1-2
TSSPFDRMAGYT
>TRBV11-2|TRBJ2-1
ASSLVPTGET
>TRBV6-2/TRBV6-3|TRBJ2-5
VSNRLADETQY
>TRBV11-1|TRBJ2-4
VSSSARDSSKNIRY
>TRBV29-1|TRBJ1-1
SVEDSEWTEAF
>TRBV11-2|TRBJ2-5
TSSLAGGEVETQY
>TRBV4-1|TRBJ2-7
ASSQGGSRGCREQY
>TRBV10-3|TRBJ2-1
ASRGLAGDVGQF
>TRBV6-1|TRBJ2-2
ASMDRGWPGELF
>TRBV5-1|TRBJ2-6
ASSLVGNSGSNVLT
>TRBV6-9|TRBJ2-5
ANSYYLSQSQETQY
>TRBV6-6|TRBJ2-2
TSATRGGVELF
>TRBV12-3/TRBV12-4|TRBJ2-7
ASKGAGGYEQY